These T cell receptor beta chains were read from a single sample in a study of OX40 agonist ivuxolimab in advanced cancers. Sequenced by immunoSEQ multiplex PCR; TCRdb stores in-frame clones only, minus some. In the table there are about 99,000 clones, 91% of which are singletons. This sample comprised CD4+ or CD8+ T cells sorted from blood, obtained in a trial of the OX40 agonist ivuxolimab. The receptors derive from an adult with an advanced solid tumor such as melanoma, head and neck, liver or kidney cancer. Both conserved end residues are part of each CDR3. The order of the fields is V gene, D gene, clone size, J gene, CDR3 protein, CDR3 DNA. D genes are given only for firm matches. Clone size, where shown, is once, few, many, or a class for clones that have expanded.

>TRBV6-5|-|-|TRBJ2-4
CASTPSLAKNIQYF
TGTGCCAGCACCCCAAGTCTAGCCAAAAACATTCAGTACTTC
>TRBV29-1|TRBD2|-|TRBJ2-3
CSASGTSPDTQYF
TGCAGCGCCTCCGGGACTAGCCCGGATACGCAGTATTTT
>TRBV7-2|-|-|TRBJ2-3
CASSLVDGRRTDTQYF
TGTGCCAGCAGCTTAGTTGATGGGAGGCGCACAGATACGCAGTATTTT
>TRBV18|-|-|TRBJ1-1
CASSPGFENTEAFF
TGTGCCAGCTCACCCGGATTCGAGAACACTGAAGCTTTCTTT
>TRBV30|-|-|TRBJ2-2
CAWRYGNTGELFF
TGTGCCTGGAGATACGGGAACACCGGGGAGCTGTTTTTT
>TRBV15|TRBD2|-|TRBJ2-4
CATTAGGRGKNIQYF
TGTGCCACCACCGCAGGCGGGAGGGGCAAAAACATTCAGTACTTC
>TRBV9|TRBD2|-|TRBJ2-2
CASTRLAGTGELFF
TGTGCCAGCACAAGACTAGCCGGCACCGGGGAGCTGTTTTTT
>TRBV15|TRBD1|-|TRBJ1-6
CATSRGGGTSGPLHF
TGTGCCACCAGCAGAGGAGGGGGCACAAGCGGACCCCTCCACTTT
>TRBV6-5|-|-|TRBJ2-2
CASRERGSQGELFF
TGTGCCAGCAGGGAAAGGGGATCTCAGGGGGAGCTGTTTTTT
>TRBV2|TRBD1|once|TRBJ2-5
CASRRPGQGQETQYF
TGTGCCAGCAGGCGTCCGGGACAGGGCCAAGAGACCCAGTACTTC
>TRBV7-2|-|once|TRBJ2-5
CASSPRLGRHETQYF
TGTGCCAGCAGCCCGCGGCTCGGGAGACATGAGACCCAGTACTTC
>TRBV29-1|TRBD2|-|TRBJ2-1
CSVSSGSIGNEQFF
TGCAGCGTGAGTAGCGGGAGTATCGGCAATGAGCAGTTCTTC
>TRBV18|-|few|TRBJ2-1
CASSPGVGEQFF
TGTGCCAGCTCACCGGGAGTGGGTGAGCAGTTCTTC
>TRBV11-1|TRBD2|-|TRBJ2-1
CASSSGLAGVYEQFF
TGTGCCAGCAGCTCGGGACTAGCGGGAGTCTATGAGCAGTTCTTC
>TRBV5-1|-|-|TRBJ1-1
CASSLTQVGNTEAFF
TGCGCCAGCAGCTTGACACAGGTAGGGAACACTGAAGCTTTCTTT
>TRBV6-1|-|-|TRBJ2-5
CASSEGHRQETQYF
TGTGCCAGCAGTGAAGGGCACAGGCAAGAGACCCAGTACTTC
>TRBV2|-|-|TRBJ1-5
CASSGQLRQPQHF
TGTGCCAGCAGTGGACAGCTCAGGCAGCCCCAGCATTTT
>TRBV18|TRBD1|-|TRBJ1-2
CASSPPGTGAYGYTF
TGTGCCAGCTCACCCCCCGGGACAGGGGCCTATGGCTACACCTTC
>TRBV7-2|-|-|TRBJ2-3
CASSLSPGDTQYF
TGTGCCAGCAGCCTGTCCCCGGGAGATACGCAGTATTTT
>TRBV2|TRBD1|once|TRBJ2-7
CASTQRTGYSDYYEQYF
TGTGCCAGCACCCAAAGGACAGGGTATTCCGACTACTACGAGCAGTACTTC
>TRBV7-2|-|-|TRBJ2-2
CASSLTRGAGELFF
TGTGCCAGCAGCTTAACTAGAGGGGCCGGGGAGCTGTTTTTT
>TRBV5-6|TRBD1|-|TRBJ1-5
CASSSRDRGLRGNQPQHF
TGTGCCAGCAGCAGCCGGGACAGGGGGCTTCGGGGCAATCAGCCCCAGCATTTT
>TRBV28|-|-|TRBJ1-4
CASSLDTPPKLFF
TGTGCCAGCAGTTTAGATACGCCCCCAAAACTGTTTTTT
>TRBV7-9|-|-|TRBJ1-1
CASSLDRVRTEAFF
TGTGCCAGCAGCTTAGACAGGGTTCGGACTGAAGCTTTCTTT
>TRBV7-6|-|-|TRBJ2-1
CASSPRRGLGYNEQFF
TGTGCCAGCAGCCCTCGGCGAGGGTTGGGATACAATGAGCAGTTCTTC
>TRBV5-8|TRBD2|-|TRBJ2-7
CASRPSGRASYEQYF
TGTGCCAGCAGACCTAGCGGGAGGGCCTCCTACGAGCAGTACTTC
>TRBV2|TRBD1|-|TRBJ1-2
CAIPRKGQPNLTNYGYTF
TGTGCCATACCCCGAAAGGGACAGCCTAACCTCACTAACTATGGCTACACCTTC
>TRBV28|-|-|TRBJ2-3
CASRLEVIDTQYF
TGTGCCAGCAGACTGGAAGTGATTGATACGCAGTATTTT
>TRBV28|-|-|TRBJ2-7
CASIESGPTGEQYF
TGTGCCAGCATAGAGTCGGGCCCTACGGGCGAGCAGTACTTC
>TRBV12-2|-|-|TRBJ2-1
CASRFSGQGRHNEQFF
TGTGCAAGTCGCTTTTCTGGGCAGGGCCGGCACAATGAGCAGTTCTTC
>TRBV6-6|TRBD1|-|TRBJ2-1
CASRQSGTGLWNEQFF
TGTGCCAGCAGACAATCCGGGACAGGGCTATGGAATGAGCAGTTCTTC
>TRBV6-4|-|-|TRBJ2-3
CASRRMSSTDTQYF
TGTGCCAGCAGGCGGATGTCAAGCACAGATACGCAGTATTTT
>TRBV19|TRBD1|-|TRBJ2-1
CASSTDRGPYNEQFF
TGTGCCAGTAGTACGGACAGGGGGCCTTACAATGAGCAGTTCTTC
>TRBV11-1|-|-|TRBJ2-1
CASSVESEQFF
TGTGCCAGCAGTGTAGAGAGTGAGCAGTTCTTC
>TRBV7-2|-|-|TRBJ1-3
CASSLWGEGNTIYF
TGTGCCAGCAGCTTATGGGGGGAGGGAAACACCATATATTTT
>TRBV7-9|-|-|TRBJ2-3
CASSRRRQRTDTQYF
TGTGCCAGCAGCAGAAGACGCCAGCGCACAGATACGCAGTATTTT
>TRBV7-9|-|once|TRBJ2-5
CASSLALYRVDETQYF
TGTGCCAGCAGCTTAGCGCTCTACAGGGTCGACGAGACCCAGTACTTC
>TRBV7-8|-|-|TRBJ2-7
CASSLLDEQYF
TGTGCCAGCAGTCTCCTGGACGAGCAGTACTTC
>TRBV9|-|-|TRBJ2-3
CASSGSRESADTQYF
TGTGCCAGCAGCGGGTCCAGGGAAAGCGCAGATACGCAGTATTTT
>TRBV10-2|-|-|TRBJ2-7
CASSGLGSALYEQYF
TGCGCCAGCAGTGGGTTGGGCAGTGCGCTCTACGAGCAGTACTTC
>TRBV5-1|TRBD2|-|TRBJ2-1
CASSLIRTSGNEQFF
TGCGCCAGCAGCTTGATTCGGACTAGTGGGAATGAGCAGTTCTTC
>TRBV14|TRBD2|-|TRBJ2-1
CASSQWVAGDSSYNEQFF
TGTGCCAGCAGCCAATGGGTAGCGGGGGACAGCTCCTACAATGAGCAGTTCTTC
>TRBV4-3|TRBD2|-|TRBJ2-1
CASSQDTLAGFEQFF
TGCGCCAGCAGCCAAGATACCCTAGCGGGATTTGAGCAGTTCTTC
>TRBV5-1|TRBD1|-|TRBJ2-1
CASRNGQGYNEQFF
TGCGCCAGCAGGAACGGACAGGGCTACAATGAGCAGTTCTTC
>TRBV11-3|-|once|TRBJ2-2
CASSYMGNTGELFF
TGTGCCAGCAGCTATATGGGAAACACCGGGGAGCTGTTTTTT
>TRBV15|-|-|TRBJ1-2
CATSRDGSPYGYTF
TGTGCCACCAGCAGAGATGGCAGCCCCTATGGCTACACCTTC
>TRBV5-1|-|-|TRBJ1-4
CASSLAAGSNEKLFF
TGCGCCAGCAGCTTGGCCGCAGGGTCTAATGAAAAACTGTTTTTT
>TRBV6-4|-|-|TRBJ2-6
CASSDSIHPMAGANVLTF
TGTGCCAGCAGTGACTCGATACACCCCATGGCTGGGGCCAACGTCCTGACTTTC
>TRBV7-2|TRBD2|-|TRBJ2-1
CASSWSGSSYNEQFF
TGTGCCAGCAGCTGGAGCGGGAGCTCCTACAATGAGCAGTTCTTC
>TRBV7-9|-|-|TRBJ1-4
CASSFSTNEKLFF
TGTGCCAGCAGCTTCTCAACTAATGAAAAACTGTTTTTT
>TRBV16|-|-|TRBJ1-5
CASSQSRPESNQPQHF
TGTGCCAGCAGCCAATCACGGCCAGAGAGCAATCAGCCCCAGCATTTT
>TRBV5-1|-|-|TRBJ1-5
CASSRDVNQPQHF
TGCGCCAGCAGCAGGGATGTCAATCAGCCCCAGCATTTT
>TRBV6-5|-|-|TRBJ1-5
CVSSYSKNRNQPQHF
TGTGTCAGCAGTTACTCGAAAAACCGAAATCAGCCCCAGCATTTT
>TRBV21-1|-|-|TRBJ1-5
CASSSQPQHF
TGTGCCAGCAGCAGTCAGCCCCAGCATTTT
>TRBV5-4|-|once|TRBJ2-7
CASSLGGDSSYEQYF
TGTGCCAGCAGCTTGGGGGGGGACAGCAGCTACGAGCAGTACTTC
>TRBV10-1|TRBD2|-|TRBJ2-1
CASITCPGGRHNEQFF
TGCGCCAGCATCACCTGCCCGGGAGGCAGGCACAATGAGCAGTTCTTC
>TRBV19|-|-|TRBJ1-4
CASTGPRREKLFF
TGTGCCAGTACGGGTCCCCGAAGGGAAAAACTGTTTTTT
>TRBV7-2|TRBD2|-|TRBJ2-3
CASSPRTGGGDTQYF
TGTGCCAGCAGCCCCAGGACGGGGGGAGGTGATACGCAGTATTTT